This T cell receptor beta chain was found in a study of blood T cell repertoires in COVID-19. About the study: The cDNA or gDNA used as material had been derived from T cells, B-cell-depleted T cells, or PBMCs.

This CDR3 has 16 residues. After removal of 5 bases from V and 9 bases from J, the junction contained 11 bases not matched to a gene. Germline V lookup: CDR1 MDHEN, CDR2 SYDVKM. Original methodology: Amplification of reference gene primers provided the estimated nucleated cell counts. Repertoires were generated with immunoSEQ multiplex PCR, while TCRdb's copy carries only in-frame clones and drops some. V, J and clone size are those of that table, while D and trimming were read from the DNA. The sample has some 370,000 clones, roughly 90% seen once. This chain connects TRBV28 to TRBJ2-1; TRBD2 matches 12 bases. Sequenced: peripheral blood. The receptor was derived from a man aged 18 to 30 with active or convalescent COVID-19. This CDR3 reads CASSALLAGGPIEQFF. As DNA, the CDR3 is TGTGCCAGCAGTGCTCTTCTAGCGGGAGGGCCTATTGAGCAGTTCTTC.